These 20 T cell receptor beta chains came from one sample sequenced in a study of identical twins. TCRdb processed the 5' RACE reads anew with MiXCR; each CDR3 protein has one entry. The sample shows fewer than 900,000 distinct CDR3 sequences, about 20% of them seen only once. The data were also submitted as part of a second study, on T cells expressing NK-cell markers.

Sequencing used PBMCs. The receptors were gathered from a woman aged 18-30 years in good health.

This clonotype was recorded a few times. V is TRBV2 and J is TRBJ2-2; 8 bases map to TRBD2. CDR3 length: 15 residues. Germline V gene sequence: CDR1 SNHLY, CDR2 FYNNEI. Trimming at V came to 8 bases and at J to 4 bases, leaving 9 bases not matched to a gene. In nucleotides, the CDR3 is TGTGCCAGCGGAAAGGGACTAGAGTTCACCGGGGAGCTGTTTTTT. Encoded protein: CASGKGLEFTGELFF.

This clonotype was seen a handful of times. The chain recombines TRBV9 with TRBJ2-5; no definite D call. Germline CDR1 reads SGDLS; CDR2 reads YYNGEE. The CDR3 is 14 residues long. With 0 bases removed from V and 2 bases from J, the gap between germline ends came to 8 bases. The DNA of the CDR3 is TGTGCCAGCAGCGTAGCGGCCTGGCAAGAGACCCAGTACTTC. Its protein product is CASSVAAWQETQYF. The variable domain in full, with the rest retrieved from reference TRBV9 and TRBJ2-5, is DSGVTQTPKHLITATGQRVTLRCSPRSGDLSVYWYQQSLDQGLQFLIQYYNGEERAKGNILERFSAQQFPDLHSELNLSSLELGDSALYFCASSVAAWQETQYFGPGTRLLVL.

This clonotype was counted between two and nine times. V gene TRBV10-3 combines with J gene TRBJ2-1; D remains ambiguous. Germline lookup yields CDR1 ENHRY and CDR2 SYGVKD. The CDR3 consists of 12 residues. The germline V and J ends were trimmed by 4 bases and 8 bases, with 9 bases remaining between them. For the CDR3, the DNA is TGTGCCATCAGTGCCGAGCTTTATGAGCAGTTCTTC. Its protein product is CAISAELYEQFF.

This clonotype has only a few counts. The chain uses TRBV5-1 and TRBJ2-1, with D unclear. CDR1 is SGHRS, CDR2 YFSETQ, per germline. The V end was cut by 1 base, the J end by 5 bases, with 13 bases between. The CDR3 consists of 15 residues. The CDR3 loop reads CASSLRATSDNEQFF. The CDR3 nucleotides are TGCGCCAGCAGCTTGAGGGCGACCTCTGACAATGAGCAGTTCTTC.

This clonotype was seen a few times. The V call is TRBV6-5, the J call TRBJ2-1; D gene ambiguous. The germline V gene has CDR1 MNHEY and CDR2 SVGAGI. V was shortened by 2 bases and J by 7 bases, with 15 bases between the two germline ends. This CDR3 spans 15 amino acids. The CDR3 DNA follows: TGTGCCAGCAGTTACGAAAGGGATTTGAGAAATGAGCAGTTCTTC. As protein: CASSYERDLRNEQFF.

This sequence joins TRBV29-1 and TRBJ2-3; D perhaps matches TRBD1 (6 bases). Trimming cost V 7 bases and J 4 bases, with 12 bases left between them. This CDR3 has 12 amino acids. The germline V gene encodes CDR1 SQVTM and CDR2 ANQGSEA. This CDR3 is CSATQGPDTQYF. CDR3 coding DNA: TGCAGCGCCACACAGGGACCAGATACGCAGTATTTT.

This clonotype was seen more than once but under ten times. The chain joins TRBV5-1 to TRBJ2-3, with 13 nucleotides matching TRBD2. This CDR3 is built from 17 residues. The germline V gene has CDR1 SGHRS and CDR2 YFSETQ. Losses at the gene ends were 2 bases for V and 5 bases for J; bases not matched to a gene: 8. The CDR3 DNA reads TGCGCCAGCAGCTTCTGGACTAGCGGGGGAAGCGGAGATACGCAGTATTTT. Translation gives CASSFWTSGGSGDTQYF.

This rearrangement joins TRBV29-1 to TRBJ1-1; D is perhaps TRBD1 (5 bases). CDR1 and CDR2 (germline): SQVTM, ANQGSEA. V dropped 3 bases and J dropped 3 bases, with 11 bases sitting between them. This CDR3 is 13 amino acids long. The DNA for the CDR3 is TGCAGCGTTGACGGGGAGGGGTACACTGAAGCTTTCTTT. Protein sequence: CSVDGEGYTEAFF.

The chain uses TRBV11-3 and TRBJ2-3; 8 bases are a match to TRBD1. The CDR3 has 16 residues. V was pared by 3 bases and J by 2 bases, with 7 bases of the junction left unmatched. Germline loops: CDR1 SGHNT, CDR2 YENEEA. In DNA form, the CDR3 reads TGTGCCAGCAGCTTGGGCCCGGGACAGGACACAGATACGCAGTATTTT. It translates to CASSLGPGQDTDTQYF.

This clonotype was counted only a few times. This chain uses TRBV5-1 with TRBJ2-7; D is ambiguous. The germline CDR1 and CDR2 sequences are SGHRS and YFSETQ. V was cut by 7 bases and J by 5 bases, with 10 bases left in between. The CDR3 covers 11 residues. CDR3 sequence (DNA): TGCGCCAGCCGAACCGCCCACGAGCAGTACTTC. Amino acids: CASRTAHEQYF.

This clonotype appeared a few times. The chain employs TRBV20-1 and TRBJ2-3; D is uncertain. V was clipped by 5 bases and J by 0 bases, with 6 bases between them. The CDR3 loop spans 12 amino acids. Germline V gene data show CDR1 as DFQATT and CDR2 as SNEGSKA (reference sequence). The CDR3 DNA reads TGCAGTGCTCCTGTTAGCACAGATACGCAGTATTTT. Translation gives CSAPVSTDTQYF.

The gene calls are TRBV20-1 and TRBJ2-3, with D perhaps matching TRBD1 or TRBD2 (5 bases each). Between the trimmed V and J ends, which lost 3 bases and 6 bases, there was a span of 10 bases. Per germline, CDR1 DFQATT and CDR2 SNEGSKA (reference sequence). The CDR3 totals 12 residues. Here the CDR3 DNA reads TGCAGTGCTAGCCCGGGGCGGGATACGCAGTATTTT. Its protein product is CSASPGRDTQYF.

CDR3 in DNA: TGTGCCAGCAGTGAAGCGGGATTAAACACCTACGAGCAGTACTTC. Its translation is CASSEAGLNTYEQYF. The rearrangement links TRBV6-1 to TRBJ2-7; D is uncertain. Germline V gene sequence: CDR1 MNHNS, CDR2 SASEGT. The CDR3 runs 15 residues. Trimming removed 0 bases at V and 2 bases at J, with 11 bases between.

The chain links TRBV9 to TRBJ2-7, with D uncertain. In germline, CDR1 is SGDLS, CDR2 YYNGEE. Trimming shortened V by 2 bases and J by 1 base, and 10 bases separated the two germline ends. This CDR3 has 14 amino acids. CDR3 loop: CASSVTDGSYEQYF. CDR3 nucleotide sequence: TGTGCCAGCAGCGTGACGGATGGGTCCTACGAGCAGTACTTC.

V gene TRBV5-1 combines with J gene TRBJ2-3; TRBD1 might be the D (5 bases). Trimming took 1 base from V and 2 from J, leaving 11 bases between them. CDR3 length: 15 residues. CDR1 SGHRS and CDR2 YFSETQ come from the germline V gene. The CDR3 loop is CASSLKQGTTDTQYF. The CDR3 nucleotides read TGCGCCAGCAGCTTGAAGCAGGGAACCACAGATACGCAGTATTTT.

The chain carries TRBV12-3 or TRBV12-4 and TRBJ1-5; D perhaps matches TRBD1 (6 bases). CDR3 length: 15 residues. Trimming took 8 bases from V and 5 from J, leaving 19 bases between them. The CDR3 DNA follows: TGTGCCAGCGGCGAGGGGGTCAGTCGATATCAGCCCCAGCATTTT. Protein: CASGEGVSRYQPQHF.

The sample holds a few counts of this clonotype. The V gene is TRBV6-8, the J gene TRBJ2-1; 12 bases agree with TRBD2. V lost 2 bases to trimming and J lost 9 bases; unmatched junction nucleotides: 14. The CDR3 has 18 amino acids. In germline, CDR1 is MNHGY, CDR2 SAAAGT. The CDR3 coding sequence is TGTGCCAGCAGTTACCCAAAACTAGCGGGAGGTGATTCTATTGAGCAGTTCTTC. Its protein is CASSYPKLAGGDSIEQFF.

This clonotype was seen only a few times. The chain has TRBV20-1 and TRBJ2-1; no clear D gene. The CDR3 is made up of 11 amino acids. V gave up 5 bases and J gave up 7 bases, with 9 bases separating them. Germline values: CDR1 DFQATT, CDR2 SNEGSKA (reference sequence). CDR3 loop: CSALPLNEQFF. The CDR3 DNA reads TGCAGTGCTTTGCCGTTGAATGAGCAGTTCTTC.

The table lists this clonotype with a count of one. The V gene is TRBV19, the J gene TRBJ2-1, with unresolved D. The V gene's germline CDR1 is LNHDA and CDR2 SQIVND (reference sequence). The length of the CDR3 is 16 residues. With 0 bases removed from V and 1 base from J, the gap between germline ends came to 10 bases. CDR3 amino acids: CASSIEAKASYNEQFF. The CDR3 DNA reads TGTGCCAGTAGTATAGAGGCAAAGGCTTCCTACAATGAGCAGTTCTTC.

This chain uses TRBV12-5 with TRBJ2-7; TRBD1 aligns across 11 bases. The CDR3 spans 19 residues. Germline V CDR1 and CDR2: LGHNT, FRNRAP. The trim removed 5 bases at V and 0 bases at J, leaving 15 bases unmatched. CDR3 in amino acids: CASGLPPGQGVKSSYEQYF. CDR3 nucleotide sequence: TGTGCTAGTGGTCTCCCGCCGGGACAGGGGGTAAAGAGCTCCTACGAGCAGTACTTC.